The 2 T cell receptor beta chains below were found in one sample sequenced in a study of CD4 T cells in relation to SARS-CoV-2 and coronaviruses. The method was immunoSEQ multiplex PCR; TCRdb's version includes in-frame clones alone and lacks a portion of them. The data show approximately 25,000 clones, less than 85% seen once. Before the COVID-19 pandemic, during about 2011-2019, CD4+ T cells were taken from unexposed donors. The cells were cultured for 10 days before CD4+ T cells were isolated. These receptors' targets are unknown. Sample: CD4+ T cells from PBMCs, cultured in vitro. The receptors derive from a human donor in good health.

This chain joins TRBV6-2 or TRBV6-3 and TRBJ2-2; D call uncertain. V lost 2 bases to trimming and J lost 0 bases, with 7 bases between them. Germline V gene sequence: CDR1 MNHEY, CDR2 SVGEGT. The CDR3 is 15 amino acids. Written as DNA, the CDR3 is TGTGCCAGCAGTTACAGGCAGCCGAACACCGGGGAGCTGTTTTTT. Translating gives CASSYRQPNTGELFF.

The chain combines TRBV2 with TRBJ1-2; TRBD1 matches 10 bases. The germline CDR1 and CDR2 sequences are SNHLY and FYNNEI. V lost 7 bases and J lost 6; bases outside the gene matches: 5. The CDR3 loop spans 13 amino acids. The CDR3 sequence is CASNQGQGDGYTF. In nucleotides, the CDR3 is TGTGCCAGCAACCAAGGACAGGGGGATGGCTACACCTTC.